The present T cell receptor (beta chain) was sequenced within a study of blood T cell repertoires in COVID-19. In the study overall: Researchers got acute and convalescent COVID-19 samples from the United States, Italy and Spain. From T cells, B-cell-depleted T cells, or PBMCs came the material, which was cDNA or gDNA.

The germline V gene has CDR1 SEHNR and CDR2 FQNEAQ (reference sequence). This CDR3 has 15 amino acids. V gave up 3 bases and J gave up 3 bases; unmatched junction bases: 6. This clone was counted between two and nine times. Original data processing: Reference gene primers were amplified, and this amplification served to estimate nucleated cell counts. Repertoires were generated with immunoSEQ multiplex PCR, while TCRdb's copy carries only in-frame clones and drops some. The D gene and trimming were derived from the DNA, and the V and J assignments and clone size from that table. Seen here are roughly 80,000 clones, around 85% observed once, and the top ten hold roughly 5%.

Specimen: peripheral blood. V is TRBV7-9 and J is TRBJ2-7, with TRBD1 matching over 9 bases. The TCR sequence derives from a woman older than 75 with active or convalescent COVID-19. The CDR3 loop is CASSFYRTGDYEQYF. CDR3 in DNA: TGTGCCAGCAGCTTTTATCGGACAGGGGACTACGAGCAGTACTTC.